This T cell receptor (beta chain) was identified in a study of blood T cells in healthy people across ages. The CDR3 runs 16 residues. The V end was cut by 5 bases, the J end by 4 bases, with 20 bases between. The germline CDR1 and CDR2 sequences are SGHTA and FQGNSA. Next came a second PCR, run for roughly 6 to 11 cycles, which used a sample-barcoded 5' primer along with a J-beta primer mix. TCRdb itself ran the 5' RACE reads through MiXCR, one entry per CDR3 protein. The data contain around 1,600,000 distinct CDR3 sequences, 42% of them seen just once; the ten biggest clones take up 4%. Extraction yielded at least 6 micrograms of total RNA per sample.

The sequenced sample was blood. This TCR was recovered from a woman aged 18-29 years in good health. The gene calls are TRBV7-2 and TRBJ1-2; a weak D match, TRBD1 (5 bases). CDR3 protein: CASSTRDSPGSYGYTF. The CDR3, as DNA: TGTGCCAGCAGCACTCGGGACTCCCCAGGAAGCTATGGCTACACCTTC.